Sequencing of this TCR beta chain was carried out in a study of control samples from healthy donors and cancer patients. Generated by immunoSEQ multiplex PCR, the TCRdb table keeps only in-frame clones and is missing some. The sample has tens of thousands of clones, 86% seen once; the top ten hold 1.3%. The germline V and J ends were trimmed by 0 bases and 5 bases, with 14 bases remaining between them. CDR1 is SGHRS and CDR2 is YFSETQ in the germline V gene. The length of the CDR3 is 15 residues. This receptor was obtained from a woman aged 50 to 60 in good health. Source material: blood. The chain carries TRBV5-1 and TRBJ1-1, with D perhaps TRBD1 (5 bases). CDR3 nucleotide sequence: TGCGCCAGCAGCTTGGGGAGCAGGGTAATGACTGAAGCTTTCTTT. This sequence encodes CASSLGSRVMTEAFF.